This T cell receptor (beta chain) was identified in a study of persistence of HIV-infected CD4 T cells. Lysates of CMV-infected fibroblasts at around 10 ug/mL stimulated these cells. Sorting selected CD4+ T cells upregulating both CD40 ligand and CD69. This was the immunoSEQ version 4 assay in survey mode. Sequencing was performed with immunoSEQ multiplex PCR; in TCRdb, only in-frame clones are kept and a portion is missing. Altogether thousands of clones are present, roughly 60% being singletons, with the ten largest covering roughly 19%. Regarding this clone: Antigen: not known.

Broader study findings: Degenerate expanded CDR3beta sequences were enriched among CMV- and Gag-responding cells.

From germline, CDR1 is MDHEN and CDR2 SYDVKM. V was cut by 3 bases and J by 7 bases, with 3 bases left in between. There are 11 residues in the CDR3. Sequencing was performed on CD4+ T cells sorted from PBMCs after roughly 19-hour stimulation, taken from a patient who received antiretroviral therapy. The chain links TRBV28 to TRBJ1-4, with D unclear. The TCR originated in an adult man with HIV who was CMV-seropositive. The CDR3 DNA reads TGTGCCAGCAGTTTCGCTGAAAAACTGTTTTTT. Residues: CASSFAEKLFF.